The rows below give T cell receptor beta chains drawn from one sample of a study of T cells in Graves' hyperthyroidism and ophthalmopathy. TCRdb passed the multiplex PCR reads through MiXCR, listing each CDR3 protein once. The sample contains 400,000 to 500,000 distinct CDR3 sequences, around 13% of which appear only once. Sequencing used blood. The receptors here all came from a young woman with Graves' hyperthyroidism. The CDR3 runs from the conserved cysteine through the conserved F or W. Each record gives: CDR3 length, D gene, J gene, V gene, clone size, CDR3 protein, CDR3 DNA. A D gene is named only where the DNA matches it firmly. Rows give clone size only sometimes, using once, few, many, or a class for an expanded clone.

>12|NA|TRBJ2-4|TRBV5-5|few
CASTGEKNIQYF
TGTGCCAGCACTGGGGAAAAAAACATTCAGTACTTC
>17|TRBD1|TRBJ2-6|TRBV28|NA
CASSLQGGDAGANVPTF
TGCGCCAGCAGTTTACAAGGGGGCGACGCTGGGGCCAACGTCCCGACTTTC
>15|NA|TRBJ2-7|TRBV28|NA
CASRPIGQSSYEQYF
TGTGCCAGCAGACCGATTGGACAGAGCTCCTACGAGCAGTACTTC
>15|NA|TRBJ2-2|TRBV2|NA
CASSEFGGAPGELFF
TGTGCCAGCAGTGAATTTGGGGGGGCCCCCGGGGAGCTGTTTTTT
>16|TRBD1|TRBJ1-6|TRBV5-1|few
CASSLDRGENNSPLHF
TGCGCCAGCAGCTTAGACAGGGGAGAGAATAATTCACCCCTCCACTTT
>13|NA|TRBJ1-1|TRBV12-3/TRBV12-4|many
CASSLFGGTEAFF
TGTGCCAGCAGTTTATTCGGGGGTACTGAAGCTTTCTTT
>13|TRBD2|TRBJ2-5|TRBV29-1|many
CSLIAGGSETQYF
TGCAGCCTTATAGCGGGAGGGTCGGAGACCCAGTACTTC
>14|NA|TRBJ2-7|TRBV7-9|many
CASSSWPPSYEQYF
TGTGCCAGCAGCTCTTGGCCCCCGTCCTACGAGCAGTACTTC
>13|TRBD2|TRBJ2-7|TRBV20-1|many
CSARGERDYEQYF
TGCAGTGCTAGGGGGGAGCGGGACTACGAGCAGTACTTC
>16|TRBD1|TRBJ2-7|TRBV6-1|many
CASSSGQGGKSYEQYF
TGTGCCAGCAGTTCTGGACAGGGGGGCAAGTCCTACGAGCAGTACTTC
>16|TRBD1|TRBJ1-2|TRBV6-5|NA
CASSYSRPGGSWGYTF
TGTGCCAGCAGTTACTCGCGCCCAGGGGGCTCGTGGGGCTACACCTTC
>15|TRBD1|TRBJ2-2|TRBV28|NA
CASSLPTGARKELFF
TGTGCCAGCAGTTTACCGACAGGGGCCCGGAAGGAGCTGTTTTTT
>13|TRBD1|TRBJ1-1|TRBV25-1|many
CASTDRGITEAFF
TGTGCCAGCACGGACAGGGGGATCACTGAAGCTTTCTTT
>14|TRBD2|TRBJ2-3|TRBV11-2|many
CASSFQGLVDTQYF
TGTGCCAGCAGCTTCCAAGGACTAGTGGATACGCAGTATTTT
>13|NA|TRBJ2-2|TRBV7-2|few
CASSLTVAGELFF
TGTGCCAGCAGCTTAACGGTTGCCGGGGAGCTGTTTTTT
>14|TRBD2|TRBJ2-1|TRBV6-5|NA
CASSWTSGNNEQFF
TGTGCCAGCAGTTGGACTAGCGGCAACAATGAGCAGTTCTTC
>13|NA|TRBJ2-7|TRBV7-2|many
CASSLARENEQYF
TGTGCCAGCAGCTTAGCGCGGGAAAACGAGCAGTACTTC
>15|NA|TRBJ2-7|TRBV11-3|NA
CASSLGRDASYEQYF
TGTGCCAGCAGCTTGGGTAGGGACGCCTCCTACGAGCAGTACTTC
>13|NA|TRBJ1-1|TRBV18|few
CASSASRDTEAFF
TGTGCCAGCTCAGCGAGTAGGGACACTGAAGCTTTCTTT
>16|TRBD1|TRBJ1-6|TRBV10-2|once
CASSEPGQGMGSPLHF
TGCGCCAGCAGTGAACCGGGACAGGGGATGGGCTCACCCCTCCACTTT
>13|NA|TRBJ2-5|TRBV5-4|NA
CALAESREETQYF
TGTGCTCTAGCAGAGTCGAGGGAAGAGACCCAGTACTTC
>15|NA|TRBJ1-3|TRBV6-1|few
CASRTGVLSGNTIYF
TGTGCCAGCAGGACCGGGGTCCTCTCTGGAAACACCATATATTTT
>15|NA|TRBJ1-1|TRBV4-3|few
CASSQDNRGNTEAFF
TGCGCCAGCAGCCAAGATAACCGGGGGAACACTGAAGCTTTCTTT
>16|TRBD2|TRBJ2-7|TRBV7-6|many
CASSLARSGGAYEQYF
TGTGCCAGCAGCTTAGCGAGGTCGGGAGGCGCCTACGAGCAGTACTTC
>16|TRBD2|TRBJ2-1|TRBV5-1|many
CASSPIAGGSYNEQFF
TGCGCCAGCAGCCCAATAGCGGGAGGCTCCTACAATGAGCAGTTCTTC
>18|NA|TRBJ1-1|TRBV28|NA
CASSFWGFRGGGVTEAFF
TGTGCCAGCAGTTTCTGGGGGTTTCGTGGCGGGGGGGTCACTGAAGCTTTCTTT
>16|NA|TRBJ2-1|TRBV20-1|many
CSARVRAGGSYNEQFF
TGCAGTGCTAGAGTTCGGGCGGGTGGCTCCTACAATGAGCAGTTCTTC
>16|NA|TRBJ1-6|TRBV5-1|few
CASSWEGGNYNSPLHF
TGCGCCAGCAGCTGGGAGGGCGGAAACTATAATTCACCCCTCCACTTT
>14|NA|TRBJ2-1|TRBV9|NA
CASSVSLGVNEQFF
TGTGCCAGCAGCGTATCGCTAGGCGTCAATGAGCAGTTCTTC
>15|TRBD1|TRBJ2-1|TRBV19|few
CASSPRTGGLHGQFF
TGTGCCAGTAGTCCAAGGACAGGGGGCCTACACGGGCAGTTCTTC
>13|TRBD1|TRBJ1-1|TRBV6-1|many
CASKDRARTEAFF
TGTGCCAGCAAGGACAGGGCACGCACTGAAGCTTTCTTT
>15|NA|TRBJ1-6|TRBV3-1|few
CASSQAQGSNSPLHF
TGTGCCAGCAGCCAAGCTCAGGGCTCTAATTCACCCCTCCACTTT
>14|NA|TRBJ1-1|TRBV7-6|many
CASSGLTGNTEAFF
TGTGCCAGCAGCGGATTGACAGGGAACACTGAAGCTTTCTTT
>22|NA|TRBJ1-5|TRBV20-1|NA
CSARVSGSHEQYFGPGNQPQHF
NA
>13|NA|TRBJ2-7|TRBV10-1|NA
CASSDNGGSEQYF
TGCGCCAGCAGTGATAATGGAGGGTCCGAGCAGTACTTC
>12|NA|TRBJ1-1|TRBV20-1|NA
CSVWGGNTEAFF
TGCAGTGTGTGGGGAGGGAACACTGAAGCTTTCTTT
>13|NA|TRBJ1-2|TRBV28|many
CASSLGALYGYTF
TGTGCCAGCAGCTTGGGGGCGCTTTATGGCTACACCTTC
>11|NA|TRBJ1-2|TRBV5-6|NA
CASSLSGGYTF
TGTGCCAGCAGCTTAAGTGGTGGCTACACCTTC
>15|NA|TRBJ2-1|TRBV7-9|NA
CASLAGTGSYNEQFF
TGTGCCAGCTTAGCCGGGACTGGCTCCTACAATGAGCAGTTCTTC
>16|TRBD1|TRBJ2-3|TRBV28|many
CASSELPGTGDPTQYF
TGTGCCAGCAGTGAATTACCCGGGACAGGGGACCCTACGCAGTATTTT
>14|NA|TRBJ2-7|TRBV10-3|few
CAISELQISYEQYF
TGTGCCATCAGTGAGTTGCAGATCTCCTACGAGCAGTACTTC
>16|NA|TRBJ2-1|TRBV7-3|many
CASTPGGTKGYHEQFF
TGTGCCAGCACCCCCGGGGGAACGAAGGGGTACCATGAGCAGTTCTTC
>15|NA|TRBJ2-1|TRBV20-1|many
CSAPNREVGGNEQFF
TGCAGTGCCCCAAACAGGGAAGTTGGCGGGAATGAGCAGTTCTTC
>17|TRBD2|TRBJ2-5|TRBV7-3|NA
CASSLRGGLAGGETQYF
TGTGCCAGCAGCTTAAGGGGGGGACTAGCGGGAGGAGAGACCCAGTACTTC
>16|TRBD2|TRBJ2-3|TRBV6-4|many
CASSDSTSGNTDTQYF
TGTGCCAGCAGTGACTCGACTAGCGGGAACACAGATACGCAGTATTTT
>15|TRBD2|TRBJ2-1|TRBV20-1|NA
CSAMSSGRAYNEQFF
TGCAGTGCTATGTCTAGCGGGAGGGCCTACAATGAGCAGTTCTTC
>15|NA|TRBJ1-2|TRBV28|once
CASSGPGGANYGYTF
TGTGCCAGCAGTGGACCCGGGGGAGCTAACTATGGCTACACCTTC
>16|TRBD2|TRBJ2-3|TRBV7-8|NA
CASSRTSGRVTDTQYF
TGTGCCAGCAGCCGGACTAGCGGGAGGGTGACAGATACGCAGTATTTT
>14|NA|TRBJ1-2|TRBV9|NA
CASSVDSSGYGYTF
TGTGCCAGCAGCGTAGACAGCTCGGGGTATGGCTACACCTTC
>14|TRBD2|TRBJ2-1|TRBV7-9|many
CASSYSGRMNEQFF
TGTGCCAGCAGCTATAGCGGGAGGATGAATGAGCAGTTCTTC
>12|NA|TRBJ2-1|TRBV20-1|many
CSAPTNTRQQFF
TGCAGTGCTCCCACCAATACCAGGCAGCAGTTCTTC
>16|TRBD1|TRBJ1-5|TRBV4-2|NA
CASSQGGQGSNQPQHF
TGTGCCAGCAGCCAAGGGGGACAGGGGAGCAATCAGCCCCAGCATTTT
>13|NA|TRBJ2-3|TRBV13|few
CASSLPGTDTQCF
TGTGCCAGCAGCTTGCCTGGCACAGATACGCAGTGTTTT